One sample yielded the 17 T cell receptor beta chains listed below, sequenced in a study of PD-1 blockade in classical Hodgkin lymphoma (TCRdb year 2020). Explained via the paper, the time point label denotes: cycle 1 day 1 (C1D1), immediately before nivolumab initiation. Every trial patient had relapsed after autologous stem cell transplantation, and cohorts A, B and C differed in prior brentuximab vedotin exposure. CD4+ T cells were purified from thawed PBMCs by magnetic negative selection with a Miltenyi CD4+ T cell isolation kit. The library was made by the immunoSEQ multiplex PCR assay. Imported from immuneACCESS, the table was reduced by TCRdb to in-frame sequences with V and J called. These copies leave out some clones; in studies compared against another copy, an unresolved V gene accounts for under half, and the cause of the remainder is not known. For this sample the table gives tens of thousands of clones, of which over 75% were detected only once. The top ten clones comprise about 2.6% of the sample.

The source material was CD4+ T cells from blood, sampled at baseline. These receptors originate from a human donor with classical Hodgkin lymphoma.

The chain is built from TRBV6-6 and TRBJ2-2, with no clear D. Trimming left V 2 bases short and J 6 bases short, with 4 bases between. Germline values: CDR1 MNHNY, CDR2 SVGAGI (reference sequence). The CDR3 contains 12 residues. The CDR3, as DNA: TGTGCCAGCAGTTACGGGGCCGGGGAGCTGTTTTTT. Protein: CASSYGAGELFF.

The CDR3 loop is CASSEALRTGRANYGYTF. As DNA, the CDR3 is TGTGCCAGCAGTGAAGCGCTTCGGACAGGAAGGGCTAACTATGGCTACACCTTC. V gene TRBV2 combines with J gene TRBJ1-2, with 7 nucleotides matching TRBD1. The CDR3 has 18 amino acids. V shed 0 bases and J 0 bases; nucleotides not matched to a gene: 10. Germline CDR1 reads SNHLY; CDR2 reads FYNNEI.

The chain joins TRBV7-4 to TRBJ1-3, with 7 bases matching TRBD1. The CDR3 spans 15 residues. From germline, CDR1 is SGHVT and CDR2 SQSDAQ. J lost 2 bases, V lost 4 bases, and 5 bases had no gene match. CDR3 coding DNA: TGTGCCAGCAGCTCCGAACAGGGGACTGGAAACACCATATATTTT. As protein: CASSSEQGTGNTIYF.

V is TRBV30 and J is TRBJ2-1; maybe TRBD2 (6 bases). This CDR3 comprises 14 residues. The V end was cut by 0 bases, the J end by 3 bases, with 9 bases between. The germline V gene has CDR1 GTSNPN and CDR2 SVGIG (reference sequence). In nucleotides, the CDR3 is TGTGCCTGGAGTGTTAGCGGAGTCTACAATGAGCAGTTCTTC. Encoded protein: CAWSVSGVYNEQFF.

This chain joins TRBV18 and TRBJ1-1; 7 bases fit TRBD1. Trimming at V came to 0 bases and at J to 0 bases, leaving 1 base not matched to a gene. The CDR3 runs 15 residues. Germline V gives CDR1 KGHSH, CDR2 LQKENI. CDR3 sequence: CASSPPTGMNTEAFF. The DNA of the CDR3 is TGTGCCAGCTCACCACCGACAGGGATGAACACTGAAGCTTTCTTT.

This sequence joins TRBV5-1 and TRBJ2-1; TRBD2 aligns across 9 bases. Germline V gives CDR1 SGHRS, CDR2 YFSETQ. The CDR3 consists of 15 residues. V was clipped by 4 bases and J by 4 bases; unmatched bases: 6. CDR3 sequence reads: CASSAGLAQYNEQFF. The CDR3 DNA follows: TGCGCCAGCAGCGCTGGACTAGCGCAGTACAATGAGCAGTTCTTC.

The chain links TRBV27 to TRBJ2-5; 12 nucleotides line up with TRBD2. The junction had 8 bases not matched to a gene; V was cut back by 5 bases and J by 4 bases. The CDR3 totals 16 residues. In germline, CDR1 is MNHEY, CDR2 SMNVEV (reference sequence). Here the CDR3 DNA reads TGTGCCAGCAGTCCAATCCTAGCGGGAGGGATAGAGACCCAGTACTTC. It encodes CASSPILAGGIETQYF.

V usage is TRBV27 and J usage is TRBJ1-4, with D perhaps matching TRBD1 (5 bases). CDR1 and CDR2 (germline): MNHEY, SMNVEV (reference sequence). The CDR3 is 13 amino acids. The V gene lost 6 bases and the J gene lost 10 bases, with 15 bases spanning the gap. The CDR3 reads CASSPPSGGKLFF. CDR3 in DNA: TGTGCCAGCAGCCCGCCCTCGGGGGGAAAACTGTTTTTT.

This chain uses TRBV5-6 with TRBJ1-2; D may be TRBD1 (6 bases). This CDR3 has 15 residues. Germline-derived CDR1 and CDR2 are SGHDT and YYEEEE. The V end was cut by 6 bases, the J end by 7 bases, with 22 bases between. CDR3 amino acids: CASTPKNRDPRGYTF. The CDR3 DNA sequence: TGTGCCAGCACCCCAAAGAACAGGGACCCCCGTGGCTACACCTTC.

The chain carries TRBV27 and TRBJ2-7; 7 positions agree with TRBD2. Germline V gene data show CDR1 as MNHEY and CDR2 as SMNVEV (reference sequence). Trimming removed 4 bases from V and 2 bases from J; junction bases left unmatched: 8. CDR3 length equals 15 residues. CDR3 DNA: TGTGCCAGCAGTTCCCCGGGACTACCTCCCTACGAGCAGTACTTC. It codes for CASSSPGLPPYEQYF.

This chain joins TRBV30 and TRBJ2-1; tentative D call: TRBD2 (7 bases). V lost 8 bases and J 10 bases, leaving 15 bases between the germline ends. The germline CDR1 and CDR2 sequences are GTSNPN and SVGIG (reference sequence). CDR3 length: 11 residues. The CDR3, as DNA: TGTGCCGAGGGGGGGATTAGGGAGCAGTTCTTC. This translates into CAEGGIREQFF.

The chain recombines TRBV5-1 with TRBJ1-2; 7 bases agree with TRBD1. The CDR3 extends over 17 amino acids. The V segment lost 4 bases and the J segment 5 bases; nucleotides outside the gene matches: 17. Germline values: CDR1 SGHRS, CDR2 YFSETQ. As DNA, the CDR3 is TGCGCCAGCAGCCCGGGACAGTCGGTAATTGGAGGTTATGGCTACACCTTC. Its protein is CASSPGQSVIGGYGYTF.

The chain joins TRBV2 to TRBJ2-4, with D uncertain. The V end lost 3 bases, the J end lost 0 bases, and 12 bases lay between the germline ends. CDR3 length: 16 amino acids. Germline values: CDR1 SNHLY, CDR2 FYNNEI. For the CDR3, the DNA is TGTGCCAGCAGTGAGGTTCCCGGTCTAGCCAAAAACATTCAGTACTTC. As protein: CASSEVPGLAKNIQYF.

This rearrangement joins TRBV6-5 to TRBJ1-1; 9 nucleotides match TRBD1. Germline CDR1 is MNHEY and CDR2 is SVGAGI. The CDR3 spans 15 residues. The J segment lost 4 bases and the V segment lost 5 bases, leaving 8 bases of the junction unmatched. The CDR3 DNA is TGTGCCAGCAGTAACAGGGGGCCTTGGGTCACTGAAGCTTTCTTT. Residues: CASSNRGPWVTEAFF.

This rearrangement joins TRBV28 to TRBJ1-4; no firm D call. Trimming removed 9 bases at V and 8 bases at J, with 13 bases between. Germline CDR1 reads MDHEN; CDR2 reads SYDVKM. The CDR3 has 12 amino acids. This CDR3 reads CASRVVGEKLFF. CDR3 bases: TGTGCCAGTAGGGTGGTTGGGGAAAAACTGTTTTTT.

The chain joins TRBV4-1 to TRBJ1-2, with 9 nucleotides matching TRBD1. V lost 2 bases to trimming and J lost 2 bases; unmatched junction nucleotides: 15. CDR1 and CDR2 (germline): MGHRA, YSYEKL. The CDR3 has 19 residues. CDR3 bases: TGCGCCAGCAGCCAAATTATTCCAAAGGGACAGGGAGGGAACTATGGCTACACCTTC. As protein: CASSQIIPKGQGGNYGYTF.

This rearrangement joins TRBV5-6 to TRBJ2-2; D tentatively reads TRBD1 or TRBD2 (6 bases each). Between the trimmed V and J ends, which lost 1 base and 0 bases, there was a span of 10 bases. The CDR3 sequence is 16 residues long. The germline V gene has CDR1 SGHDT and CDR2 YYEEEE. The CDR3 here is CASSLWGASNTGELFF. The DNA of the CDR3 is TGTGCCAGCAGCTTGTGGGGGGCCTCGAACACCGGGGAGCTGTTTTTT.